Given below is one T cell receptor beta chain in context. The target antigen is unknown. The data originate from a study of OX40 agonist ivuxolimab in advanced cancers. The wider study: In this trial design, patients received ivuxolimab intravenously at 0.01 to 10 mg/kg every 2 weeks.

There are 16 residues in the CDR3. The germline V gene has CDR1 LGHNT and CDR2 FRNRAP. Trimming at V came to 5 bases and at J to 1 base, leaving 9 bases not matched to a gene. General study points: CD4+ and CD8+ blood T cells expanded clonally by week 6 at 0.1 to 3.0 mg/kg.

TCRdb's copy holds only in-frame clones and misses some; the assay was immunoSEQ multiplex PCR. The sample has approximately 130,000 clones, less than 95% seen once; the top ten hold 0.95% to 1.4%. This sequence was found in an adult with an advanced solid tumor such as melanoma, head and neck, liver or kidney cancer. The chain is built from TRBV12-5 and TRBJ2-5; 8 bases align to TRBD1. Source: CD4+ or CD8+ T cells sorted from blood, taken in a trial of the OX40 agonist ivuxolimab. CDR3 coding DNA: TGTGCTAGTGGTCAGGGTGGCAGGGGGCGCCAAGAGACCCAGTACTTC. It yields the protein CASGQGGRGRQETQYF.